One and the same sample provided the 18 T cell receptor beta chains below, sequenced in a study of molecular identifiers for immune sequencing clone quantification. MiXCR, applied by TCRdb to the PCR reads, yields one record per CDR3 protein. The table records approximately 670,000 distinct CDR3 sequences, 20% of them present only once. The material sequenced was naive CD8+ T cells from blood, with Jurkat cell RNA spiked in. Sample subset: FACS-sorted CD8+CD4-CCR7+CD45RA+ naive T cells. Receptors were obtained from a human donor in good health. Some libraries in this study had Jurkat cell RNA spiked in.

This clonotype was seen repeatedly, ten times or more. DNA of the CDR3: TGTGCCAGCAGCCTGGGACTGCACAATGAGCAGTTCTTC. Its protein product is CASSLGLHNEQFF. The chain recombines TRBV11-3 with TRBJ2-1, with a possible D match to TRBD2 (6 bases). The CDR3 has 13 amino acids. Looked up from germline, CDR1 is SGHNT and CDR2 is YENEEA. The V end was cut by 5 bases, the J end by 5 bases, with 10 bases between.

As to this clonotype: This sequence may be a read error, since a much larger clone differs from it by one base. This chain joins TRBV7-9 and TRBJ2-5; 9 bases map to TRBD1. Trimming took 1 base from V and 7 from J; bases not matched to a gene: 7. The CDR3 extends over 15 amino acids. The germline gives CDR1 SEHNR, CDR2 FQNEAQ (reference sequence). Here the CDR3 DNA reads TGTGCCAGCAGCTTAGGCCGGACAGGGGAGGGGACCCAGTACTTC. Its translation is CASSLGRTGEGTQYF. The variable domain in full, completed from reference TRBV7-9 and TRBJ2-5, reads DTGVSQNPRHKITKRGQNVTFRCDPISEHNRLYWYRQTLGQGPEFLTYFQNEAQLEKSRLLSDRFSAERPKGSFSTLEIQRTEQGDSAMYLCASSLGRTGEGTQYFGPGTRLLVL.

As for this clonotype: A read error may be the cause here, since a much bigger clone is one base away. CDR3 sequence: CTSSQGSGGTDTQYF. CDR3 nucleotide sequence: TGCACCAGCAGCCAAGGCTCTGGGGGCACAGATACGCAGTATTTT. The J gene is TRBJ2-3, the V gene TRBV4-1, with D uncertain. CDR3 length equals 15 residues. Germline-derived CDR1 and CDR2 are MGHRA and YSYEKL.

This clonotype was recorded many times. The CDR3 DNA reads TGTGCCAGCAGTTTCCCGGGGGAGACCCAGTACTTC. Protein product: CASSFPGETQYF. This chain connects TRBV11-3 to TRBJ2-5; D perhaps matches TRBD2 (5 bases). The V end was cut by 6 bases, the J end by 5 bases, with 10 bases between. Germline V lookup: CDR1 SGHNT, CDR2 YENEEA. The CDR3 consists of 12 residues. Complete variable domain (other parts from reference TRBV11-3 and TRBJ2-5): EAGVVQSPRYKIIEKKQPVAFWCNPISGHNTLYWYLQNLGQGPELLIRYENEEAVDDSQLPKDRFSAERLKGVDSTLKIQPAELGDSAVYLCASSFPGETQYFGPGTRLLVL.

This clonotype appeared many times. The chain employs TRBV3-1 and TRBJ1-2; D remains ambiguous. Germline lookup yields CDR1 LGHDT and CDR2 YNNKEL (reference sequence). This CDR3 is built from 13 residues. V was shortened by 3 bases and J by 4 bases, with 9 bases between the two germline ends. The CDR3: CASSQEFIYGYTF. For the CDR3, the DNA is TGTGCCAGCAGCCAGGAGTTCATCTATGGCTACACCTTC.

In the case of this clonotype: A much more abundant neighbour one base away suggests this may be a read error. V usage is TRBV3-1 and J usage is TRBJ2-7; 7 nucleotides agree with TRBD1. The CDR3 spans 13 residues. CDR1 and CDR2 (germline): LGHDT, YNNKEL (reference sequence). CDR3 DNA: TGTACCAGCAGCTGGGCAGGGGGCTACGAGCAGTACTTC. It translates to CTSSWAGGYEQYF.

This clonotype came up a few times. CDR3 amino acids: CASSVAPAETYEQYF. CDR3 in DNA: TGTGCCAGCAGCGTTGCCCCGGCGGAGACCTACGAGCAGTACTTC. This rearrangement joins TRBV9 to TRBJ2-7; unclear D gene. CDR3 length: 15 residues. Deletions cut 2 bases from V and 2 bases from J, with 14 bases between. Germline loops: CDR1 SGDLS, CDR2 YYNGEE.

The table lists this clonotype with a count of one. One base away lies a much larger clone, so this may be a sequencing read error. The CDR3 protein is CASSLGPRTINTMYF. The CDR3 DNA reads TGCGCCAGCAGCTTGGGACCACGGACCATCAACACCATGTATTTT. V and J are TRBV5-1 and TRBJ1-3; D is ambiguous. Germline CDR1 and CDR2: SGHRS and YFSETQ. The CDR3 is 15 residues long.

This clonotype was seen ten or more times. This chain joins TRBV12-3 or TRBV12-4 and TRBJ2-1; 8 bases map to TRBD2. This CDR3 is built from 16 residues. V lost 3 bases to trimming and J lost 10 bases; unmatched junction nucleotides: 14. CDR3 region: CASSFSPGLVLGEQFF. The CDR3 nucleotides read TGTGCCAGCAGTTTTTCCCCGGGACTAGTTTTGGGGGAGCAGTTCTTC.

This clonotype was observed many times. The chain links TRBV4-3 to TRBJ2-5; no firm D call. This CDR3 spans 14 amino acids. Germline CDR1 and CDR2: LGHNA and YSLEER. V was trimmed by 0 bases and J by 3 bases, leaving 8 bases between them. This CDR3 reads CASSQDRTEETQYF. DNA for the CDR3: TGCGCCAGCAGCCAAGACCGGACGGAAGAGACCCAGTACTTC.

This clonotype came up many times. For the CDR3, the DNA is TGCGCCAGCAGCCAAGGCTGGACAGGGGGGTATGGCTACACCTTC. As protein: CASSQGWTGGYGYTF. The chain employs TRBV4-1 and TRBJ1-2; 10 nucleotides match TRBD1. The CDR3 consists of 15 residues. The trim removed 1 base at V and 5 bases at J, leaving 4 bases unmatched. Looked up from germline, CDR1 is MGHRA and CDR2 is YSYEKL.

This clonotype was recorded a few times. The V gene is TRBV10-2, the J gene TRBJ2-2; 7 bases are shared with TRBD2. Trimming removed 6 bases from V and 0 bases from J; junction bases left unmatched: 7. This CDR3 has 16 amino acids. Germline CDR1 WSHSY, CDR2 SAAADI. The CDR3 here is CASRDLAEANTGELFF. CDR3 nucleotides: TGCGCCAGCAGAGACCTAGCGGAGGCGAACACCGGGGAGCTGTTTTTT.

This clonotype was found many times. The V call is TRBV7-9, the J call TRBJ2-7; 8 nucleotides agree with TRBD1. Trimming removed 3 bases from V and 4 bases from J; junction bases left unmatched: 5. Germline lookup yields CDR1 SEHNR and CDR2 FQNEAQ (reference sequence). This CDR3 has 14 residues. This CDR3 reads CASSFAGQDYEQYF. The CDR3 DNA reads TGTGCCAGCAGCTTTGCGGGACAGGATTACGAGCAGTACTTC.

The sample holds many counts of this clonotype. J is TRBJ1-5 and V is TRBV28, with D possibly TRBD1 on 6 matching bases. Looked up from germline, CDR1 is MDHEN and CDR2 is SYDVKM. CDR3 size: 13 residues. V gave up 5 bases and J gave up 5 bases, with 10 bases separating them. CDR3 protein: CASSPQGYQPQHF. The DNA for the CDR3 is TGTGCCAGCAGTCCACAGGGTTATCAGCCCCAGCATTTT. Full variable domain (rest looked up from reference TRBV28 and TRBJ1-5): DVKVTQSSRYLVKRTGEKVFLECVQDMDHENMFWYRQDPGLGLRLIYFSYDVKMKEKGDIPEGYSVSREKKERFSLILESASTNQTSMYLCASSPQGYQPQHFGDGTRLSIL.

This clonotype was detected many times. The chain employs TRBV6-2 or TRBV6-3 and TRBJ2-7, with TRBD2 matching 8 bases. J was trimmed by 2 bases and V by 5 bases; bases with no gene match: 17. Germline V CDR1 and CDR2: MNHEY, SVGEGT. The CDR3 totals 18 residues. CDR3 sequence: CASSLPVVAGRQAYEQYF. The CDR3 DNA reads TGTGCCAGCAGTCTTCCCGTCGTAGCGGGACGTCAAGCCTACGAGCAGTACTTC.

The chain uses TRBV12-3 or TRBV12-4 and TRBJ2-7; D is uncertain. There are 15 residues in the CDR3. V gave up 3 bases and J gave up 2 bases, with 14 bases separating them. CDR3 sequence: CASSFQMAATYEQYF. CDR3 DNA sequence: TGTGCCAGCAGTTTTCAAATGGCAGCAACCTACGAGCAGTACTTC.

Concerning this clonotype itself: A much more abundant neighbour one base away suggests this may be a read error. The rearrangement uses TRBV6-5 and TRBJ2-7, with TRBD1 matching 7 bases. Per germline, CDR1 MNHEY and CDR2 SVGAGI. The length of the CDR3 is 14 residues. This CDR3 is CVSRKRQGSYEQYF. The CDR3 DNA is TGTGTCAGCAGAAAGAGACAGGGATCCTACGAGCAGTACTTC.

The chain couples TRBV4-2 to TRBJ1-5, with D maybe TRBD1 (6 bases). The CDR3 extends over 16 amino acids. The V end was cut by 0 bases, the J end by 6 bases, with 15 bases between. Germline loops: CDR1 LGHNA, CDR2 YNFKEQ. Here the CDR3 reads CASSQDLGGKGQPQHF. The CDR3, as DNA: TGTGCCAGCAGCCAAGATTTAGGGGGTAAGGGTCAGCCCCAGCATTTT.